These 26 T cell receptor beta chains were all obtained from the same sample, sequenced in a study of T-cell memory formation after mild COVID-19. TCRdb re-derived calls from the 5' RACE reads in MiXCR, one entry per CDR3 protein. The sample has about 210,000 distinct CDR3 sequences, 10% to 13% seen once; the top ten hold approximately 3%. Sequenced sample: PBMCs or a T cell subset sorted from them (not recorded which). The source of these receptors is a man between 18 and 35 years old who had mild COVID-19 (a few samples of this study predate the infection). Cell type and time point are not known.

The V call is TRBV29-1, the J call TRBJ1-4, with D perhaps TRBD1 (5 bases). There are 15 residues in the CDR3. From germline, CDR1 is SQVTM and CDR2 ANQGSEA. Trimming stripped 1 base from V and 4 bases from J, with 13 bases between. CDR3 sequence reads: CSVEGSTENNEKLFF. In DNA, the CDR3 is TGCAGCGTTGAAGGTTCGACAGAGAATAATGAAAAACTGTTTTTT. Supplemented by reference TRBV29-1 and TRBJ1-4, the full variable domain reads SAVISQKPSRDICQRGTSLTIQCQVDSQVTMMFWYRQQPGQSLTLIATANQGSEATYESGFVIDKFPISRPNLTFSTLTVSNMSPEDSSIYLCSVEGSTENNEKLFFGSGTQLSVL.

The chain recombines TRBV5-1 with TRBJ2-3; D unclear. Trimming pared 3 bases from V and 6 bases from J, leaving 8 bases between. The CDR3 totals 12 residues. Germline-derived CDR1 and CDR2 are SGHRS and YFSETQ. The CDR3 protein is CASSSLSDTQYF. The CDR3 nucleotides are TGCGCCAGCAGCTCCCTTTCGGATACGCAGTATTTT. Supplemented by reference TRBV5-1 and TRBJ2-3, the full variable domain reads KAGVTQTPRYLIKTRGQQVTLSCSPISGHRSVSWYQQTPGQGLQFLFEYFSETQRNKGNFPGRFSGRQFSNSRSEMNVSTLELGDSALYLCASSSLSDTQYFGPGTRLTVL.

The V call is TRBV5-1, the J call TRBJ2-7, with D uncertain. Per germline, CDR1 SGHRS and CDR2 YFSETQ. Trimming pared 0 bases from V and 5 bases from J, leaving 3 bases between. This CDR3 has 11 residues. In nucleotides, the CDR3 is TGCGCCAGCAGCTTGGACGACGAGCAGTACTTC. Translated, it gives CASSLDDEQYF.

This clonotype was found a few times. The chain employs TRBV7-3 and TRBJ2-5; unclear D gene. The germline V gene has CDR1 SGHTA and CDR2 FQGTGA. CDR3 length: 13 amino acids. V lost 5 bases and J 5 bases, leaving 12 bases between the germline ends. The DNA of the CDR3 is TGTGCCAGCAGCCCAGCATTCGGGGAGACCCAGTACTTC. Translating gives CASSPAFGETQYF.

The CDR3 loop is CATSEQGYTQYF. In nucleotides, the CDR3 is TGTGCCACCAGTGAACAGGGCTATACGCAGTATTTT. The chain joins TRBV24-1 to TRBJ2-3, with a tentative D call TRBD1 (6 bases). The germline CDR1 and CDR2 sequences are KGHDR and SFDVKD. The CDR3 runs 12 residues. V was trimmed by 4 bases and J by 7 bases, leaving 8 bases between them.

The CDR3 loop reads CASSYSARGNQPQHF. CDR3 nucleotides: TGTGCCAGCAGTTACTCGGCCAGGGGCAATCAGCCCCAGCATTTT. The V call is TRBV6-5, the J call TRBJ1-5, with a weak D call TRBD1 (5 bases). Trimming left V 0 bases short and J 2 bases short, with 8 bases between. CDR3 length: 15 amino acids. CDR1 is MNHEY and CDR2 is SVGAGI in the germline V gene.

This clonotype was counted ten times or more. This chain joins TRBV5-6 and TRBJ2-5; 7 nucleotides match TRBD2. Per germline, CDR1 SGHDT and CDR2 YYEEEE. V shed 1 base, J shed 5 bases, and the junction held 8 bases outside the gene matches. CDR3 length equals 15 residues. DNA of the CDR3: TGTGCCAGCAGCTTGAGAGCCATGGGAGGGGAGACCCAGTACTTC. This sequence encodes CASSLRAMGGETQYF.

The J gene is TRBJ2-1, the V gene TRBV4-1, with TRBD1 matching 9 bases. Germline values: CDR1 MGHRA, CDR2 YSYEKL. The CDR3 is 15 amino acids. Germline trimming cut 3 bases from V and 6 bases from J; bases unmatched to any gene: 6. In DNA, the CDR3 is TGCGCCAGCAGCCAGGGGGACAGGGATTTCAATGAGCAGTTCTTC. It translates to CASSQGDRDFNEQFF.

The chain carries TRBV5-1 and TRBJ2-1; TRBD2 aligns across 10 bases. The germline gives CDR1 SGHRS, CDR2 YFSETQ. Trimming took 7 bases from V and 5 from J; bases not matched to a gene: 9. The CDR3 length is 15 residues. CDR3 DNA sequence: TGCGCCAGCGTAAAGCGGGGGGGTACGGACAATGAGCAGTTCTTC. This translates into CASVKRGGTDNEQFF.

This clonotype appeared a few times. The chain recombines TRBV20-1 with TRBJ2-3; D gene ambiguous. CDR3 length: 16 amino acids. Germline-derived CDR1 and CDR2 are DFQATT and SNEGSKA (reference sequence). V lost 2 bases to trimming and J lost 4 bases, with 19 bases between them. The CDR3 coding sequence is TGCAGTGCTAGATCGGCAAACGCGAAATACTCAGATACGCAGTATTTT. Residues: CSARSANAKYSDTQYF.

V usage is TRBV18 and J usage is TRBJ2-7, with TRBD2 matching over 8 bases. The J segment lost 7 bases and the V segment lost 6 bases, leaving 8 bases of the junction unmatched. Germline CDR1 KGHSH, CDR2 LQKENI. CDR3 size: 13 residues. CDR3 nucleotides: TGTGCCAGCTCGACTAGCGATTTGGGGGAGCAGTACTTC. Translated: CASSTSDLGEQYF.

The chain couples TRBV27 to TRBJ1-5, with a tentative D call TRBD1 (6 bases). Trimming removed 8 bases from V and 5 bases from J, with 13 bases in between. This CDR3 is built from 13 residues. Germline CDR1 MNHEY, CDR2 SMNVEV (reference sequence). The CDR3 region has the DNA TGTGCCAGCGGACCACAGGGTTATCAGCCCCAGCATTTT. It encodes CASGPQGYQPQHF.

This clonotype was observed a few times. CDR3 region: CSASPPGWGETQYF. In DNA form, the CDR3 reads TGCAGTGCTAGTCCGCCAGGTTGGGGAGAGACCCAGTACTTC. The chain has TRBV20-1 and TRBJ2-5, with D hard to call. Germline V lookup: CDR1 DFQATT, CDR2 SNEGSKA (reference sequence). The CDR3 runs to 14 residues. Trimming left V 3 bases short and J 4 bases short, with 15 bases between.

This chain joins TRBV5-1 and TRBJ1-3; D possibly corresponds to TRBD1 (5 bases). CDR1 is SGHRS and CDR2 is YFSETQ in the germline V gene. The CDR3 consists of 15 residues. Between the trimmed V and J ends, which lost 0 bases and 0 bases, there was a span of 7 bases. CDR3 DNA: TGCGCCAGCAGCTTGGCCGGGACCTCTGGAAACACCATATATTTT. Its protein is CASSLAGTSGNTIYF.

V is TRBV20-1 and J is TRBJ1-1; 12 nucleotides line up with TRBD1. In germline, CDR1 is DFQATT, CDR2 SNEGSKA (reference sequence). Germline trimming cut 7 bases from V and 4 bases from J; bases unmatched to any gene: 10. The CDR3 covers 15 residues. DNA for the CDR3: TGCAGTGTTCCCGGGACAGGGGGCTTGGGCACTGAAGCTTTCTTT. Translation gives CSVPGTGGLGTEAFF.

There are a few counts of this clonotype. The chain couples TRBV18 to TRBJ1-2; D call uncertain. The CDR3 consists of 13 residues. Looked up from germline, CDR1 is KGHSH and CDR2 is LQKENI. The ends were cut back, 3 bases at V and 7 bases at J, with 12 bases in the middle. The CDR3 loop reads CASSPVPGGGYTF. The CDR3 nucleotides read TGTGCCAGCTCACCGGTCCCGGGCGGTGGCTACACCTTC.

This clonotype has a handful of counts. The chain carries TRBV12-3 or TRBV12-4 and TRBJ1-4; D is possibly TRBD1 (5 bases). The CDR3 runs to 14 residues. V lost 6 bases and J lost 2, with 10 bases in between. CDR3 sequence reads: CASRFRETNEKLFF. In DNA form, the CDR3 reads TGTGCCAGCAGGTTCAGGGAGACTAATGAAAAACTGTTTTTT.

The V call is TRBV28, the J call TRBJ2-1, with 7 bases matching TRBD2. Germline V CDR1 and CDR2: MDHEN, SYDVKM. The CDR3 covers 18 residues. The ends lost 6 bases at V and 0 bases at J; junction bases unmatched: 14. The CDR3 spells CASRQSAGKSGSYNEQFF. The DNA for the CDR3 is TGTGCCAGCAGGCAGTCAGCGGGGAAAAGCGGCTCCTACAATGAGCAGTTCTTC. Full variable domain (remainder filled in from reference TRBV28 and TRBJ2-1): DVKVTQSSRYLVKRTGEKVFLECVQDMDHENMFWYRQDPGLGLRLIYFSYDVKMKEKGDIPEGYSVSREKKERFSLILESASTNQTSMYLCASRQSAGKSGSYNEQFFGPGTRLTVL.

CDR3 coding DNA: TGTGCCAGCAGTTTGCCCTTTCTAGCGGGGGGGGCCGGGAATGAGCAGTTCTTC. Translating gives CASSLPFLAGGAGNEQFF. The genes are TRBV12-3 or TRBV12-4 and TRBJ2-1; 12 bases align to TRBD2. With 3 bases clipped from V and 7 bases from J, the junction kept 13 bases outside the gene matches. This CDR3 contains 18 residues.

This clonotype came up a few times. The chain recombines TRBV20-1 with TRBJ1-5, with D tentatively TRBD1 (5 bases). The V gene lost 0 bases and the J gene lost 9 bases, with 18 bases spanning the gap. CDR3 length: 15 amino acids. In germline, CDR1 is DFQATT, CDR2 SNEGSKA (reference sequence). This CDR3 reads CSARDSSGTGVPQHF. The CDR3 bases are TGCAGTGCTAGAGATTCATCAGGCACGGGGGTGCCCCAGCATTTT.

The V and J genes are TRBV5-1 and TRBJ2-4; 9 nucleotides match TRBD1. Trimming took 4 bases from V and 1 from J; bases not matched to a gene: 6. Per germline, CDR1 SGHRS and CDR2 YFSETQ. The CDR3 length is 16 residues. The CDR3: CASSMYDRGAKNIQYF. In nucleotides, the CDR3 is TGCGCCAGCAGCATGTACGACAGGGGGGCCAAAAACATTCAGTACTTC.

This clonotype was detected many times. The V gene is TRBV18, the J gene TRBJ1-1, with D unclear. CDR1 KGHSH and CDR2 LQKENI come from the germline V gene. V lost 3 bases to trimming and J lost 0 bases, with 5 bases between them. The CDR3 totals 13 residues. CDR3 in amino acids: CASSPDLNTEAFF. CDR3 DNA sequence: TGTGCCAGCTCACCGGACCTGAACACTGAAGCTTTCTTT.

Only a few counts were recorded for this clonotype. This chain's CDR3 is CASGGRVAFF. The CDR3 bases are TGTGCCAGCGGAGGGAGGGTCGCTTTCTTT. The chain recombines TRBV7-3 with TRBJ1-1; D not certain. Germline CDR1 reads SGHTA; CDR2 reads FQGTGA. The V end lost 8 bases, the J end lost 11 bases, and 12 bases lay between the germline ends. The CDR3 covers 10 residues. The full variable domain, its missing parts supplied by reference TRBV7-3 and TRBJ1-1, is GAGVSQTPSNKVTEKGKYVELRCDPISGHTALYWYRQSLGQGPEFLIYFQGTGAADDSGLPNDRFFAVRPEGSVSTLKIQRTERGDSAVYLCASGGRVAFFGQGTRLTVV.

V gene TRBV6-5 combines with J gene TRBJ1-2, with D unclear. This CDR3 is 14 amino acids long. Looked up from germline, CDR1 is MNHEY and CDR2 is SVGAGI. V was pared by 5 bases and J by 5 bases, with 15 bases between. Here the CDR3 reads CASSKRTVDYGYTF. CDR3 in DNA: TGTGCCAGCAGTAAGAGGACGGTCGATTATGGCTACACCTTC.

The chain links TRBV7-8 to TRBJ2-3; TRBD2 agrees at 7 bases. Germline V gene sequence: CDR1 SGHVS, CDR2 FQNEAQ. With 7 bases clipped from V and 0 bases from J, the junction kept 10 bases outside the gene matches. The CDR3 contains 16 residues. The CDR3 nucleotides read TGTGCCAGCAACACGCGGGGGAAGTTTAGCACAGATACGCAGTATTTT. It yields the protein CASNTRGKFSTDTQYF.

The rearrangement joins TRBV7-9 to TRBJ1-4; the D is unclear. Deletions cut 8 bases from V and 3 bases from J, with 4 bases between. This CDR3 region has 11 residues. Germline V gene lookup returns CDR1 SEHNR and CDR2 FQNEAQ (reference sequence). DNA for the CDR3: TGTGCCAGCGGTTCTAATGAAAAACTGTTTTTT. Translation: CASGSNEKLFF.